The clone carrying this T cell receptor beta chain was found many times. Its specificity is not known. This CDR3 contains 14 residues. Trimming took off 3 bases at V and 1 base at J, with 9 bases between the two ends. Library construction for TCR beta used iRepertoire HTBI primers and Arm-PCR of CDR3 regions. MiXCR, applied by TCRdb to the multiplex PCR reads, yields one record per CDR3 protein. The sample holds 500,000 to 800,000 distinct CDR3 sequences, around 30% seen once. This entry is derived from a study of regulatory T cells in long-lasting Graves disease. Findings and caveats of the study: TCR diversity was lower in persistent than newly diagnosed Graves' disease. Gene preferences differed: TRBV28, TRBJ1-2, TRBJ2-5 in persistent cases. Shared public clonotypes totalled 2,741 in persistent patients, compared with roughly 970 in new patients.

Time point denoted: persistent/refractory GD, antithyroid drugs over 5 years with positive TRAb. RNA isolated from PBMCs was used to make the TCR library. Graves' disease diagnosis used American Thyroid Association guidelines. This clonotype originated in a female donor with Graves disease. V and J are TRBV12-3 or TRBV12-4 and TRBJ1-2; D gene unclear. The sequences come from peripheral blood mononuclear cells (PBMCs), collected when the disease was refractory, from a patient treated with antithyroid drugs. This CDR3 reads CASSFAPDNYGYTF. CDR3 nucleotides: TGTGCCAGCAGTTTTGCGCCAGATAACTATGGCTACACCTTC.